This T cell receptor beta chain was sequenced during a study of T cell responses to AZD1222 COVID-19 vaccine. Study-level results: There were mostly white British donors and more females than males, and clonal diversity was possibly underestimated. Only a handful of AZD1222 recipients, five to seven in all, had baseline seropositivity.

Generated by immunoSEQ multiplex PCR, the TCRdb table keeps only in-frame clones and is missing some. This sample carries roughly 190,000 clones, approximately 92% of them seen once, and the ten largest clones take about 3.5%. Trimming removed 4 bases from V and 5 bases from J; junction bases left unmatched: 4. CDR3 size: 13 residues. From germline, CDR1 is SGHVS and CDR2 FQNEAQ. In the case of this clone: Its antigen remains unidentified.

The material sequenced was peripheral blood, taken 28 days after the second dose of the MenACWY control vaccine. The J gene is TRBJ2-5, the V gene TRBV7-8; TRBD2 matches at 7 bases. The receptor's source is an adult who received the MenACWY meningococcal vaccine as a control. The CDR3 bases are TGTGCCAGCAGCTCCGGGACTATTGAGACCCAGTACTTC. It encodes CASSSGTIETQYF.